The next 27 T cell receptor beta chains were all read from a single sample in a study of cytomegalovirus exposure and HLA in healthy donors. Measured with immunoSEQ multiplex PCR; TCRdb has only the in-frame clones, and not every one. The data hold 250,000 to 300,000 clones, with around 86% observed a single time. The sequencing sample was made of PBMCs. These receptors all stem from a young woman in good health and CMV-seronegative.

The gene calls are TRBV6-5 and TRBJ1-2; TRBD1 matches at 7 bases. J was trimmed by 0 bases and V by 4 bases; bases with no gene match: 5. The germline V gene encodes CDR1 MNHEY and CDR2 SVGAGI. The CDR3 is made up of 15 amino acids. The DNA for the CDR3 is TGTGCCAGCAGTTCGACAGGGTCAGCTAACTATGGCTACACCTTC. Residues: CASSSTGSANYGYTF.

The genes are TRBV28 and TRBJ2-3; 8 nucleotides match TRBD2. The CDR3 is made up of 13 amino acids. With 5 bases clipped from V and 13 bases from J, the junction kept 11 bases outside the gene matches. Germline V gene data show CDR1 as MDHEN and CDR2 as SYDVKM. For the CDR3, the DNA is TGTGCCAGCAGTCCCCCCAGCGGGGGACTGGAGTATTTT. Its protein product is CASSPPSGGLEYF.

V usage is TRBV7-2 and J usage is TRBJ1-5, with a weak D call TRBD1 (6 bases). Per germline, CDR1 SGHTA and CDR2 FQGNSA. The CDR3 totals 16 residues. Trimming removed 2 bases from V and 3 bases from J, with 14 bases in between. The CDR3 is CASSLMRQGNNQPQHF. CDR3 DNA: TGTGCCAGCAGCTTAATGAGGCAGGGGAACAATCAGCCCCAGCATTTT.

This rearrangement joins TRBV5-5 to TRBJ2-1; TRBD2 aligns across 7 bases. Germline lookup yields CDR1 SGHKS and CDR2 YYEKEE (reference sequence). Trimming removed 1 base from V and 7 bases from J; junction bases left unmatched: 5. The CDR3 is 14 amino acids. The CDR3 coding sequence is TGTGCCAGCAGCTTGCGGCGGGGGACGAATGAGCAGTTCTTC. Amino acid sequence: CASSLRRGTNEQFF.

This clone was observed once. The V gene is TRBV5-1, the J gene TRBJ2-7; 11 bases match TRBD1. The CDR3 is made up of 14 amino acids. V shed 4 bases and J 7 bases; nucleotides not matched to a gene: 7. Germline lookup yields CDR1 SGHRS and CDR2 YFSETQ. In nucleotides, the CDR3 is TGCGCCAGCAGCAGAGGACAGGGGGCGGGTGAGCAGTACTTC. It codes for CASSRGQGAGEQYF. Together with reference TRBV5-1 and TRBJ2-7, the CDR3 gives the full variable domain: KAGVTQTPRYLIKTRGQQVTLSCSPISGHRSVSWYQQTPGQGLQFLFEYFSETQRNKGNFPGRFSGRQFSNSRSEMNVSTLELGDSALYLCASSRGQGAGEQYFGPGTRLTVT.

This chain uses TRBV11-2 with TRBJ1-2; 9 nucleotides align to TRBD1. CDR1 is SGHAT and CDR2 is FQNNGV in the germline V gene. The CDR3 runs to 17 residues. The ends lost 6 bases at V and 6 bases at J; junction bases unmatched: 17. The CDR3 nucleotides read TGTGCCAGCAGTTCCTCGGCCGCCCAACAGGGGGCGAATGGCTACACCTTC. Amino acid sequence: CASSSSAAQQGANGYTF.

The chain links TRBV13 to TRBJ2-5; a possible D gene is TRBD2 (5 bases). CDR1 and CDR2 from the germline V gene are PRHDT and FYEKMQ (reference sequence). The CDR3 length is 14 residues. The V end was cut by 5 bases, the J end by 0 bases, with 10 bases between. In DNA form, the CDR3 reads TGTGCCAGCAGCCCCATGGACTACCAAGAGACCCAGTACTTC. Amino acids: CASSPMDYQETQYF.

Only one count was recorded for this clone. The rearrangement joins TRBV4-3 to TRBJ1-1; D not certain. The V gene lost 0 bases and the J gene lost 9 bases, with 17 bases spanning the gap. CDR1 is LGHNA, CDR2 YSLEER, per germline. The CDR3 consists of 15 residues. CDR3: CASSQDLGRVFQAFF. In DNA form, the CDR3 reads TGCGCCAGCAGCCAAGATCTTGGGAGGGTGTTTCAAGCTTTCTTT.

The CDR3 sequence: CASSLGGLLSYEQYF. The DNA for the CDR3 is TGTGCCAGCAGCCTGGGGGGGCTCCTATCCTACGAGCAGTACTTC. V gene TRBV28 combines with J gene TRBJ2-7, with a weak D call TRBD2 (7 bases). Per the germline V gene, CDR1 is MDHEN and CDR2 is SYDVKM. The CDR3 totals 15 residues. Trimming removed 6 bases from V and 1 base from J, with 16 bases in between.

The chain has TRBV7-9 and TRBJ1-5; D gene uncertain. CDR1 and CDR2 (germline): SEHNR, FQNEAQ (reference sequence). Trimming removed 1 base at V and 7 bases at J, with 14 bases between. The CDR3 extends over 15 amino acids. CDR3 nucleotides: TGTGCCAGCAGCTTAGAAAGTGGTTCGGGGCAGCCCCAGCATTTT. Amino acids: CASSLESGSGQPQHF.

The V gene is TRBV7-2, the J gene TRBJ2-5; 12 bases are a match to TRBD2. V lost 3 bases, J lost 4 bases, and 0 bases stayed unmatched. The germline CDR1 and CDR2 sequences are SGHTA and FQGNSA. The CDR3 totals 14 residues. The CDR3 coding sequence is TGTGCCAGCAGCTTGACTAGCGGGGGAGAGACCCAGTACTTC. Residues: CASSLTSGGETQYF. Looking up the rest from reference TRBV7-2 and TRBJ2-5 gives the full variable domain: GAGVSQSPSNKVTEKGKDVELRCDPISGHTALYWYRQSLGQGLEFLIYFQGNSAPDKSGLPSDRFSAERTGGSVSTLTIQRTQQEDSAVYLCASSLTSGGETQYFGPGTRLLVL.

V and J are TRBV27 and TRBJ1-1; no clear D. V lost 6 bases and J lost 3, with 11 bases in between. The CDR3 is 13 amino acids. CDR1 is MNHEY and CDR2 is SMNVEV in the germline V gene (reference sequence). DNA of the CDR3: TGTGCCAGCAGAAACAGAGATTACACTGAAGCTTTCTTT. It codes for CASRNRDYTEAFF.

The chain employs TRBV7-2 and TRBJ2-7, with 15 nucleotides matching TRBD2. Germline CDR1 and CDR2: SGHTA and FQGNSA. This CDR3 is 17 amino acids long. V lost 1 base, J lost 6 bases, and 7 bases stayed unmatched. As DNA, the CDR3 is TGTGCCAGCAGCTTAGTATCCGGACTAGCGGGAGGGGGCGAGCAGTACTTC. Translation gives CASSLVSGLAGGGEQYF.

The rearrangement links TRBV11-3 to TRBJ2-7, with a tentative D call TRBD2 (5 bases). Germline V gene data show CDR1 as SGHNT and CDR2 as YENEEA. Trimming left V 3 bases short and J 3 bases short, with 6 bases between. This CDR3 contains 12 residues. Here the CDR3 reads CASSFRDYEQYF. In DNA, the CDR3 is TGTGCCAGCAGCTTCCGGGACTACGAGCAGTACTTC.

This clone was observed a few times. The chain carries TRBV4-1 and TRBJ1-3; D not certain. The V gene lost 0 bases and the J gene lost 2 bases, with 11 bases spanning the gap. There are 16 residues in the CDR3. Germline CDR1 reads MGHRA; CDR2 reads YSYEKL. CDR3 nucleotides: TGCGCCAGCAGCCAAGAAGGAGGGAAGGCTGGAAACACCATATATTTT. As protein: CASSQEGGKAGNTIYF.

The rearrangement uses TRBV5-1 and TRBJ2-7, with 8 bases fitting TRBD1. Germline trimming cut 1 base from V and 7 bases from J; bases unmatched to any gene: 7. The CDR3 length is 14 residues. Germline CDR1 SGHRS, CDR2 YFSETQ. In DNA, the CDR3 is TGCGCCAGCAGCTTGACTCAGGGGGCGAAGGAGCAGTACTTC. This encodes CASSLTQGAKEQYF.

The chain recombines TRBV4-1 with TRBJ1-4; D unclear. The CDR3 has 13 residues. CDR1 and CDR2 (germline): MGHRA, YSYEKL. Trimming took 3 bases from V and 5 from J, leaving 7 bases between them. The CDR3 region is CASSQPGNEKLFF. The DNA for the CDR3 is TGCGCCAGCAGCCAGCCAGGAAATGAAAAACTGTTTTTT.

The genes are TRBV29-1 and TRBJ1-3, with a possible D match to TRBD1 (5 bases). The length of the CDR3 is 14 residues. CDR1 and CDR2 (germline): SQVTM, ANQGSEA. V gave up 5 bases and J gave up 0 bases, with 11 bases separating them. The CDR3 bases are TGCAGCGTTCGACAGCTTAACTCTGGAAACACCATATATTTT. Encoded protein: CSVRQLNSGNTIYF.

This clone was seen just once. This chain links TRBV6-1 with TRBJ2-4; D may be TRBD2 (7 bases). V was pared by 1 base and J by 6 bases, with 16 bases between. The CDR3 has 16 residues. Germline loops: CDR1 MNHNS, CDR2 SASEGT. The CDR3 region has the DNA TGTGCCAGCAGTGAAGGGGGGGGGCAGGAAGGAAACATTCAGTACTTC. It encodes CASSEGGGQEGNIQYF.

CDR3 DNA: TGTGCCAGCAGCCCAGGGACAGGGAGTTCACCCCTCCACTTT. Its protein is CASSPGTGSSPLHF. V is TRBV11-2 and J is TRBJ1-6; 9 positions agree with TRBD1. The trim removed 5 bases at V and 9 bases at J, leaving 5 bases unmatched. Germline V lookup: CDR1 SGHAT, CDR2 FQNNGV. The CDR3 is 14 amino acids.

With respect to this clone: Other DNA sequences from this sample encode an identical CDR3 as well. The chain couples TRBV13 to TRBJ2-5; D is unresolved. V was cut by 3 bases and J by 2 bases, with 10 bases left in between. The CDR3 consists of 14 residues. The germline CDR1 and CDR2 sequences are PRHDT and FYEKMQ (reference sequence). This CDR3 is CASSFRQDQETQYF. CDR3 sequence (DNA): TGTGCCAGCAGCTTTCGTCAGGATCAAGAGACCCAGTACTTC. Supplemented by reference TRBV13 and TRBJ2-5, the full variable domain reads AAGVIQSPRHLIKEKRETATLKCYPIPRHDTVYWYQQGPGQDPQFLISFYEKMQSDKGSIPDRFSAQQFSDYHSELNMSSLELGDSALYFCASSFRQDQETQYFGPGTRLLVL.

The chain joins TRBV29-1 to TRBJ2-5; 7 nucleotides align to TRBD2. V lost 4 bases, J lost 4 bases, and 0 bases stayed unmatched. Germline loops: CDR1 SQVTM, CDR2 ANQGSEA. The CDR3 covers 11 residues. The chain's CDR3 is CSVVAGETQYF. In DNA form, the CDR3 reads TGCAGCGTTGTAGCGGGAGAGACCCAGTACTTC.

As for this clone: Within the sample, other DNA sequences also encode this same CDR3. This CDR3 is CASSYGGSSTEAFF. The CDR3 region has the DNA TGTGCCAGCAGTTACGGAGGGTCGAGCACTGAAGCTTTCTTT. V gene TRBV6-5 combines with J gene TRBJ1-1, with no clear D. Germline CDR1 and CDR2: MNHEY and SVGAGI. Trimming took 2 bases from V and 4 from J, leaving 11 bases between them. The length of the CDR3 is 14 residues.

This rearrangement joins TRBV11-2 to TRBJ2-2; no clear D. CDR1 and CDR2 from the germline V gene are SGHAT and FQNNGV. V dropped 4 bases and J dropped 2 bases, with 8 bases sitting between them. The CDR3 loop spans 14 amino acids. As DNA, the CDR3 is TGTGCCAGCAGCTCGGAGTTAAACACCGGGGAGCTGTTTTTT. Translating gives CASSSELNTGELFF.

This sequence joins TRBV11-2 and TRBJ2-5, with 9 bases fitting TRBD2. The CDR3 contains 15 residues. Germline-derived CDR1 and CDR2 are SGHAT and FQNNGV. V lost 5 bases and J lost 0; bases outside the gene matches: 4. The CDR3 protein is CASSPGLANQETQYF. In DNA, the CDR3 is TGTGCCAGCAGCCCCGGACTAGCGAACCAAGAGACCCAGTACTTC.

The chain joins TRBV30 to TRBJ2-7, with D unresolved. The CDR3 extends over 13 amino acids. Germline loops: CDR1 GTSNPN, CDR2 SVGIG (reference sequence). Trimming cost V 4 bases and J 2 bases, with 12 bases left between them. DNA of the CDR3: TGTGCCTGGACCGGCCTCACTACCTACGAGCAGTACTTC. This encodes CAWTGLTTYEQYF. Drawing the rest from reference TRBV30 and TRBJ2-7, the complete variable domain is SQTIHQWPATLVQPVGSPLSLECTVEGTSNPNLYWYRQAAGRGLQLLFYSVGIGQISSEVPQNLSASRPQDRQFILSSKKLLLSDSGFYLCAWTGLTTYEQYFGPGTRLTVT.

This rearrangement joins TRBV5-1 to TRBJ1-1; 9 bases line up with TRBD1. Looked up from germline, CDR1 is SGHRS and CDR2 is YFSETQ. V shed 4 bases and J 11 bases; nucleotides not matched to a gene: 15. CDR3 length equals 15 residues. CDR3 region: CASSETPGTGRSAFF. CDR3 DNA sequence: TGCGCCAGCAGCGAAACTCCCGGGACAGGGCGGTCGGCTTTCTTT. Supplemented by reference TRBV5-1 and TRBJ1-1, the full variable domain reads KAGVTQTPRYLIKTRGQQVTLSCSPISGHRSVSWYQQTPGQGLQFLFEYFSETQRNKGNFPGRFSGRQFSNSRSEMNVSTLELGDSALYLCASSETPGTGRSAFFGQGTRLTVV.